These T cell receptor beta chains were read from a single sample in a study of blood T cell repertoires in COVID-19. TCRdb's copy holds only in-frame clones and misses some; the assay was immunoSEQ multiplex PCR. The sample records 76,000 or so clones, over 75% being singletons. The source material was peripheral blood. These receptor sequences come from a man aged 50-59 years with acute or convalescent COVID-19. Each CDR3 is given with its conserved first and last residue. The D gene is left open where the match is weak. The size field is filled for only some rows; it gives once, few, many or a size class.

J gene: TRBJ1-1; clone size: .; D gene: .; V gene: TRBV3-1/TRBV3-2; CDR3 protein: CASSQGSKNTEAFF; CDR3 DNA: TGTGCCAGCAGCCAAGGTTCCAAGAACACTGAAGCTTTCTTT
J gene: TRBJ2-5; clone size: .; D gene: TRBD2; V gene: TRBV24-1; CDR3 protein: CATSPGGQETQYF; CDR3 DNA: TGTGCCACCAGTCCGGGGGGGCAAGAGACCCAGTACTTC
J gene: TRBJ2-2; clone size: .; D gene: .; V gene: TRBV19; CDR3 protein: CASSTSAGSTGELFF; CDR3 DNA: TGTGCCAGTAGTACCAGTGCGGGGAGCACCGGGGAGCTGTTTTTT
J gene: TRBJ1-1; clone size: .; D gene: .; V gene: TRBV11-2; CDR3 protein: CASSRTLNTEAFF; CDR3 DNA: TGTGCCAGCAGTAGGACACTGAACACTGAAGCTTTCTTT
J gene: TRBJ2-1; clone size: .; D gene: TRBD2; V gene: TRBV27; CDR3 protein: CASTLGSGTFNEQFF; CDR3 DNA: TGTGCCAGCACCCTAGGTAGCGGGACATTCAATGAGCAGTTCTTC
J gene: TRBJ1-1; clone size: .; D gene: .; V gene: TRBV28; CDR3 protein: CASRGRGNTEAFF; CDR3 DNA: TGTGCCAGTCGAGGCAGGGGGAACACTGAAGCTTTCTTT
J gene: TRBJ2-1; clone size: .; D gene: .; V gene: TRBV7-2; CDR3 protein: CASSFVAGYVYNEQFF; CDR3 DNA: TGTGCCAGCAGCTTCGTTGCGGGATACGTCTACAATGAGCAGTTCTTC
J gene: TRBJ1-1; clone size: .; D gene: .; V gene: TRBV10-2; CDR3 protein: CASSESRTRGRVTEAFF; CDR3 DNA: TGCGCCAGCAGTGAGTCACGAACCAGGGGTAGGGTGACTGAAGCTTTCTTT
J gene: TRBJ1-5; clone size: .; D gene: .; V gene: TRBV19; CDR3 protein: CASGARANQPQHF; CDR3 DNA: TGTGCCAGTGGGGCTAGGGCCAATCAGCCCCAGCATTTT
J gene: TRBJ2-4; clone size: .; D gene: TRBD1; V gene: TRBV19; CDR3 protein: CASSQDRGSDIQYF; CDR3 DNA: TGTGCCAGTAGTCAAGACAGGGGGTCGGACATTCAGTACTTC
J gene: TRBJ1-5; clone size: .; D gene: .; V gene: TRBV15; CDR3 protein: CATSGDNNQPQHF; CDR3 DNA: TGTGCCACCAGCGGAGATAACAATCAGCCCCAGCATTTT
J gene: TRBJ2-2; clone size: .; D gene: .; V gene: TRBV19; CDR3 protein: CASTLIGGTGELFF; CDR3 DNA: TGTGCCAGTACCCTCATCGGCGGCACCGGGGAGCTGTTTTTT
J gene: TRBJ2-7; clone size: .; D gene: TRBD1; V gene: TRBV20-1; CDR3 protein: CSAQQGYEQYF; CDR3 DNA: TGCAGTGCTCAACAGGGGTACGAGCAGTACTTC
J gene: TRBJ2-1; clone size: .; D gene: .; V gene: TRBV7-8; CDR3 protein: CASRSFNEQFF; CDR3 DNA: TGTGCCAGCAGATCCTTTAATGAGCAGTTCTTC
J gene: TRBJ2-3; clone size: .; D gene: .; V gene: TRBV29-1; CDR3 protein: CSVAKSSGQFTDTQYF; CDR3 DNA: TGCAGCGTTGCGAAGTCAAGCGGACAGTTCACAGATACGCAGTATTTT
J gene: TRBJ2-7; clone size: .; D gene: .; V gene: TRBV6-1; CDR3 protein: CASRNRVGYEQYF; CDR3 DNA: TGTGCCAGCAGAAACAGGGTGGGGTACGAGCAGTACTTC
J gene: TRBJ2-7; clone size: .; D gene: TRBD1; V gene: TRBV6-5; CDR3 protein: CASSYPGGSYEQYF; CDR3 DNA: TGTGCCAGCAGTTACCCAGGGGGCTCCTACGAGCAGTACTTC
J gene: TRBJ1-4; clone size: .; D gene: TRBD1; V gene: TRBV12-3/TRBV12-4; CDR3 protein: CASSRDRGFGPRF; CDR3 DNA: TGTGCCAGCAGTCGGGACAGGGGATTTGGCCCTCGTTTT
J gene: TRBJ2-1; clone size: .; D gene: TRBD2; V gene: TRBV5-8; CDR3 protein: CASSPGLAGSYNEQFF; CDR3 DNA: TGTGCCAGCAGCCCTGGACTAGCGGGCTCCTACAATGAGCAGTTCTTC
J gene: TRBJ1-4; clone size: .; D gene: .; V gene: TRBV4-2; CDR3 protein: CASSQDLGGHWEKLFF; CDR3 DNA: TGTGCCAGCAGCCAAGATTTGGGGGGGCACTGGGAAAAACTGTTTTTT
J gene: TRBJ2-5; clone size: .; D gene: TRBD2; V gene: TRBV7-3; CDR3 protein: CASSFRYRDMASGNQETQYF; CDR3 DNA: TGTGCCAGCAGCTTCCGATACCGAGATATGGCTAGCGGGAACCAAGAGACCCAGTACTTC
J gene: TRBJ2-5; clone size: .; D gene: .; V gene: TRBV9; CDR3 protein: CASSVAGSGGLETQYF; CDR3 DNA: TGTGCCAGCAGCGTAGCCGGATCCGGGGGGCTCGAGACCCAGTACTTC
J gene: TRBJ1-2; clone size: once; D gene: .; V gene: TRBV6-5; CDR3 protein: CASTAPTSNYGYTF; CDR3 DNA: TGTGCCAGCACCGCGCCCACGTCTAACTATGGCTACACCTTC
J gene: TRBJ1-3; clone size: .; D gene: TRBD1; V gene: TRBV28; CDR3 protein: CATLRDRWSSGNAIYF; CDR3 DNA: TGTGCCACGCTAAGGGACAGATGGAGCTCTGGAAACGCCATATATTTT
J gene: TRBJ2-1; clone size: .; D gene: .; V gene: TRBV7-9; CDR3 protein: CASSSVGAALLSSYNEQFF; CDR3 DNA: TGTGCCAGCAGCTCAGTGGGGGCGGCCCTCCTTAGCTCCTACAATGAGCAGTTCTTC
J gene: TRBJ2-3; clone size: once; D gene: TRBD1; V gene: TRBV30; CDR3 protein: CACFGQGNTDTQYF; CDR3 DNA: TGTGCCTGTTTCGGACAGGGGAACACAGATACGCAGTATTTT
J gene: TRBJ1-4; clone size: .; D gene: TRBD1; V gene: TRBV4-3; CDR3 protein: CASSPSTGEREKLFF; CDR3 DNA: TGCGCCAGCAGCCCGTCGACAGGGGAAAGAGAAAAACTGTTTTTT
J gene: TRBJ1-6; clone size: .; D gene: .; V gene: TRBV28; CDR3 protein: CASSFSGQYNSPLHF; CDR3 DNA: TGTGCCAGCAGTTTTTCAGGACAATATAATTCACCCCTCCACTTT
J gene: TRBJ2-1; clone size: .; D gene: .; V gene: TRBV28; CDR3 protein: CASSSPWISGSYNEQFF; CDR3 DNA: TGTGCCAGCAGTTCCCCGTGGATTAGCGGTTCCTACAATGAGCAGTTCTTC
J gene: TRBJ1-1; clone size: .; D gene: TRBD1; V gene: TRBV25-1; CDR3 protein: CASSHESGQGGTEAFF; CDR3 DNA: TGTGCCAGCAGTCATGAATCAGGACAGGGGGGCACTGAAGCTTTCTTT
J gene: TRBJ1-1; clone size: .; D gene: .; V gene: TRBV6-1; CDR3 protein: CASSETVNTEAFF; CDR3 DNA: TGTGCCAGCAGTGAAACAGTTAACACTGAAGCTTTCTTT
J gene: TRBJ2-1; clone size: .; D gene: .; V gene: TRBV7-2; CDR3 protein: CASSLDTNEQFF; CDR3 DNA: TGTGCCAGCAGCTTAGACACCAATGAGCAGTTCTTC
J gene: TRBJ2-1; clone size: once; D gene: .; V gene: TRBV6-5; CDR3 protein: CASSYDGNEQFF; CDR3 DNA: TGTGCCAGCAGTTATGACGGGAATGAGCAGTTCTTC
J gene: TRBJ2-3; clone size: .; D gene: .; V gene: TRBV7-2; CDR3 protein: CASSLGRVPIQSTDTQYF; CDR3 DNA: TGTGCCAGCAGCCTAGGGCGGGTCCCCATTCAAAGCACAGATACGCAGTATTTT
J gene: TRBJ2-5; clone size: .; D gene: .; V gene: TRBV14; CDR3 protein: CASSLREKETQYF; CDR3 DNA: TGTGCCAGCAGCCTGCGGGAAAAAGAGACCCAGTACTTC
J gene: TRBJ1-5; clone size: once; D gene: TRBD1; V gene: TRBV19; CDR3 protein: CASHRGGNQPQHF; CDR3 DNA: TGTGCCAGCCACAGGGGGGGCAATCAGCCCCAGCATTTT
J gene: TRBJ1-2; clone size: .; D gene: .; V gene: TRBV6-5; CDR3 protein: CASSLVGTHGYTF; CDR3 DNA: TGTGCCAGCAGCCTAGTAGGGACACATGGCTACACCTTC
J gene: TRBJ1-1; clone size: .; D gene: .; V gene: TRBV2; CDR3 protein: CASNSGRGEAFF; CDR3 DNA: TGTGCCAGCAATTCAGGTCGGGGTGAAGCTTTCTTT
J gene: TRBJ2-1; clone size: .; D gene: TRBD2; V gene: TRBV7-2; CDR3 protein: CASSSFPRAGVRNEQFF; CDR3 DNA: TGTGCCAGCAGCTCGTTCCCCCGAGCGGGAGTTCGCAATGAGCAGTTCTTC
J gene: TRBJ2-5; clone size: .; D gene: TRBD2; V gene: TRBV20-1; CDR3 protein: CSASVAGGRRETQYF; CDR3 DNA: TGCAGTGCTAGTGTAGCGGGGGGACGTCGGGAGACCCAGTACTTC
J gene: TRBJ2-1; clone size: .; D gene: TRBD2; V gene: TRBV30; CDR3 protein: CAWSLAGFYEQFF; CDR3 DNA: TGTGCCTGGAGTTTAGCGGGGTTTTATGAGCAGTTCTTC